A selection of T cell receptor beta chains follows, all from one sample in a study of blood T cell repertoires in COVID-19. Measured with immunoSEQ multiplex PCR; TCRdb has only the in-frame clones, and not every one. Counted here are fewer than 250,000 clones, 88% occurring once; the ten biggest clones make up about 4.2%. The sample taken for sequencing was peripheral blood. These receptors originate from a human donor in a cohort sampled during active COVID-19. CDR3s include the opening cysteine and the closing phenylalanine or tryptophan. The order of the fields is CDR3 protein, CDR3 DNA, clone size, D gene, J gene, V gene. A D gene is named only where the DNA matches it firmly. Clone size is stated in some rows and not others, as once, few, many or a class when expanded.

CASSRTGSGQPQHF TGCGCCAGCAGCCGCACAGGGTCCGGGCAGCCCCAGCATTTT NA NA TRBJ1-5 TRBV5-1
CASSEARDRVSTGELFF TGTGCCAGCAGTGAAGCGCGGGACAGGGTGAGCACCGGGGAGCTGTTTTTT NA TRBD1 TRBJ2-2 TRBV6-1
CASSQADGYYGYTF TGTGCCAGCAGCCAAGCGGACGGATACTATGGCTACACCTTC NA NA TRBJ1-2 TRBV7-6
CASSLQGTSGKSSYEQYF TGTGCCAGCAGCTTACAGGGGACTAGCGGGAAATCCTCCTACGAGCAGTACTTC NA TRBD2 TRBJ2-7 TRBV7-2
CASSYSGRGDEQYF TGCGCCAGCAGCTATAGCGGGAGGGGGGACGAGCAGTACTTC NA TRBD2 TRBJ2-7 TRBV5-1
CASSQDGTSAEADTQYF TGCGCCAGCAGCCAAGATGGTACTAGCGCGGAGGCAGATACGCAGTATTTT NA TRBD2 TRBJ2-3 TRBV4-3
CASSQDLAGGPYEQYF TGCGCCAGCAGCCAAGATTTAGCGGGGGGGCCTTACGAGCAGTACTTC NA TRBD2 TRBJ2-7 TRBV4-3
CASSLGLPTDTQYF TGTGCCAGCAGCTTGGGACTTCCCACAGATACGCAGTATTTT once NA TRBJ2-3 TRBV7-2
CASSEGLAGGADTQYF TGTGCCAGCAGTGAGGGACTAGCGGGAGGGGCAGATACGCAGTATTTT NA TRBD2 TRBJ2-3 TRBV6-4
CASSRGVTDTQYF TGTGCCAGCAGCCGGGGGGTCACAGATACGCAGTATTTT once TRBD2 TRBJ2-3 TRBV7-9
CASSLGRVGQPQHF TGTGCCAGCAGCTTAGGGCGGGTGGGCCAGCCCCAGCATTTT NA NA TRBJ1-5 TRBV11-2
CASSFRGLPYNEQFF TGTGCCAGCAGCTTCAGGGGACTACCTTACAATGAGCAGTTCTTC few NA TRBJ2-1 TRBV5-8
CASSLGQLTEAFF TGTGCCAGCAGCCTGGGACAGCTTACTGAAGCTTTCTTT NA TRBD1 TRBJ1-1 TRBV5-6
CASTAGGTGANVLTF TGTGCCAGCACCGCCGGGGGGACCGGGGCCAACGTCCTGACTTTC NA TRBD2 TRBJ2-6 TRBV6-5
CASSPKGTGGTNIQYF TGTGCCAGCTCACCAAAGGGAACAGGGGGAACAAACATTCAGTACTTC NA TRBD1 TRBJ2-4 TRBV18
CASSTRQAGELFF TGTGCCAGCAGCACAAGACAGGCCGGGGAGCTGTTTTTT NA NA TRBJ2-2 TRBV7-2
CASSLVNVGGYYEQYF TGCGCCAGCAGCTTGGTAAACGTCGGGGGGTACTACGAGCAGTACTTC NA TRBD2 TRBJ2-7 TRBV5-1
CASSLWLASSYEQYF TGTGCCAGCAGCTTGTGGTTAGCGTCATCCTACGAGCAGTACTTC NA NA TRBJ2-7 TRBV5-5
CASSFRFSGANVLTF TGTGCCAGCAGCTTCAGGTTCTCTGGGGCCAACGTCCTGACTTTC NA NA TRBJ2-6 TRBV7-8
CASSWTGRDSPLHF TGTGCCAGCAGCTGGACAGGGAGGGATTCACCCCTCCACTTT few TRBD1 TRBJ1-6 TRBV5-4
CASSWVQGTQPQHF TGTGCCAGCAGTTGGGTACAGGGTACCCAGCCCCAGCATTTT NA NA TRBJ1-5 TRBV28
CASSQAKEHLGDRRYTEAFF TGTGCCAGCAGCCAAGCGAAGGAGCATTTAGGGGACAGGAGATACACTGAAGCTTTCTTT NA TRBD1 TRBJ1-1 TRBV14
CASSEGREDTQYF TGTGCCAGCAGCGAGGGGAGGGAAGATACGCAGTATTTT NA TRBD2 TRBJ2-3 TRBV5-5
CASRGQATNEKLFF TGTGCCAGCAGGGGACAGGCAACTAATGAAAAACTGTTTTTT NA TRBD1 TRBJ1-4 TRBV2
CAWSPEASSYNSPLHF TGTGCCTGGAGTCCTGAGGCGAGCTCCTATAATTCACCCCTCCACTTT NA NA TRBJ1-6 TRBV30
CASSQGLAGQETQYF TGTGCCAGCAGCCAGGGACTAGCGGGACAAGAGACCCAGTACTTC NA TRBD2 TRBJ2-5 TRBV27
CASTGPREEQYF TGTGCCAGCACCGGCCCGCGGGAGGAGCAGTACTTC once TRBD2 TRBJ2-7 TRBV28
CASSLQRWTSPSYEQYF TGCGCCAGCAGCCTACAACGATGGACTTCCCCATCCTACGAGCAGTACTTC NA NA TRBJ2-7 TRBV5-1